This T cell receptor (beta chain) was sequenced for a study of cytomegalovirus exposure and HLA in healthy donors. Study-level background: A preliminary data release comprised roughly 80 million unique TCRs obtained from HLA-typed donors.

Study outcomes and limitations: The listing of some 170 TCR beta chains classed them as cytomegalovirus-associated. In a later analysis, HLA-associated TCR beta chains were more clonally expanded than equally common others.

The PCR used 60 Vbeta and 13 Jbeta primers. Generated by immunoSEQ multiplex PCR, the TCRdb table keeps only in-frame clones and is missing some. The repertoire includes about 220,000 clones, 65% to 85% of them detected once, and about 0.77% sits in the top ten. The CDR3 has 14 residues. Germline CDR1 is MGHDK and CDR2 is SYGVNS. With V trimmed by 4 bases and J by 7 bases, 7 bases remained unmatched. As regards this clone: Its target is unknown.

The TCR comes from a boy younger than 10 in good health and CMV-seronegative. Sequencing input: PBMCs. The rearrangement uses TRBV25-1 and TRBJ1-3; 7 bases are shared with TRBD1. The CDR3 here is CASSGSTGDNTIYF. The CDR3 DNA reads TGTGCCAGCAGTGGTTCTACAGGGGATAACACCATATATTTT.